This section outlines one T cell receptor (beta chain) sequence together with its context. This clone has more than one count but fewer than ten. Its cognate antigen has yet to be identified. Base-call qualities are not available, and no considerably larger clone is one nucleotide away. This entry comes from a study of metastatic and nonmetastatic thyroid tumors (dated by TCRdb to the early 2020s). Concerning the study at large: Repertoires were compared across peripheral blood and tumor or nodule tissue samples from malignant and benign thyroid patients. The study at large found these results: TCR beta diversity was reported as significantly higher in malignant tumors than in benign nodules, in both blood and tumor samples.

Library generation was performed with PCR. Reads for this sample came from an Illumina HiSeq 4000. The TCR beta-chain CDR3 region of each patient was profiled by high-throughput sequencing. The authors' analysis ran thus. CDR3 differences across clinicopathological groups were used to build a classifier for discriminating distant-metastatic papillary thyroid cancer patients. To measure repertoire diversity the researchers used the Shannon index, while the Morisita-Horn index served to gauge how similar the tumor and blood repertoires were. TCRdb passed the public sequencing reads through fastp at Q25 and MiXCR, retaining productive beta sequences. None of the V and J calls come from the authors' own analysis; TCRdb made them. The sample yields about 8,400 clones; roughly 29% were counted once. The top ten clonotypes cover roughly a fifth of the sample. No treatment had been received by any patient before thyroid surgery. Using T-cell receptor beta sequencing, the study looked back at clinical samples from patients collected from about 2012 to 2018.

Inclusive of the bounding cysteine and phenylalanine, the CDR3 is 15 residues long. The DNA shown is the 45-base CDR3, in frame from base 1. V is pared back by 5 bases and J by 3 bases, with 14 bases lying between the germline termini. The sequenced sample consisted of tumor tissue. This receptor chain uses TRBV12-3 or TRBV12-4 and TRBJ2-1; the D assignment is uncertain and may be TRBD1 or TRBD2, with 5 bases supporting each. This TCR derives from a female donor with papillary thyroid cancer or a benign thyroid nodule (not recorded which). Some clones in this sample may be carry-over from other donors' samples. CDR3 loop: CASSDGQGDYNEQFF. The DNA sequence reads TGTGCCAGCAGTGATGGTCAGGGAGACTACAATGAGCAGTTCTTC.